A selection of T cell receptor beta chains follows, all from one sample in a study of T cell responses to AZD1222 COVID-19 vaccine. Here immunoSEQ multiplex PCR was the method, and the copy in TCRdb shows in-frame clones only, minus some. Of about 89,000 clones listed, 70% to 90% were seen once; the top ten hold 5.6%. Specimen: peripheral blood, collected 28 days after the second AZD1222 dose. These receptors all stem from an adult who received the AZD1222 COVID-19 vaccine. The CDR3 runs from the conserved cysteine through the conserved F or W. Fields, in order: V gene, CDR3 protein.

TRBV28 | CASSGTAYLAGNTIYF
TRBV18 | CASSPGNYGYTF
TRBV6-2/TRBV6-3 | CASSSGQGGYGYTF
TRBV29-1 | CSLSGTSGRAIYNEQFF
TRBV2 | CASSQGQIHYGYTF
TRBV29-1 | CSVEDRGNSYGYTF
TRBV6-5 | CASSPGQGYEKLFF
TRBV18 | CASSPGTGAEETQYF
TRBV7-2 | CASRKGLSSYEQYF
TRBV7-9 | CASSGQGASGYTF
TRBV4-1 | CASSPPGTGGEKQYF
TRBV7-3 | CASSPVGGTDTQYF
TRBV6-4 | CASSARDNQPQHF
TRBV9 | CASSVGSSGRLVTQYF
TRBV27 | CASSFGLAGDNEQFF
TRBV7-2 | CASRMGSGNTIYF
TRBV6-5 | CASGGYTQYF
TRBV9 | CASSVGGTGKNIQYF
TRBV27 | CATRGGSTDTQYF
TRBV7-9 | CASSLDTRVDEQFF
TRBV4-1 | CASSQDLWGPKLSYEQYF
TRBV30 | CAWSPQDYGYTF
TRBV5-1 | CASSLAGTVNTEAFF
TRBV28 | CASRQGWDQPQHF
TRBV28 | CASHLGGGYEQYF
TRBV28 | CASTAAGGGHQETQYF
TRBV5-1 | CASSDRLKTGNYNEQFF
TRBV4-1 | CASSQDFLAGALNNEQFF
TRBV5-1 | CASSAQGSGNQPQHF
TRBV9 | CASSVALAGGVGELFF
TRBV7-6 | CASSSGLARHNEQFF
TRBV5-1 | CASSSDSAGGNTIYF
TRBV28 | CASRATRREQYF
TRBV7-6 | CASSPGTGEQYF
TRBV28 | CASSLGRGRYGYTF
TRBV18 | CASSPGGGGTDTQYF
TRBV19 | CASTRTGYGNTIYF
TRBV12-5 | CASGETSGPRDTQYF
TRBV28 | CASSPGGGIEMTQYF
TRBV2 | CASSADSYQETQYF
TRBV11-2 | CASTPSGGVGGEQFF
TRBV7-6 | CASSLAAGYNEQFF
TRBV2 | CASREGQGIIRNYGYTF
TRBV5-1 | CASSFGAPGRRTNEKLFF
TRBV6-5 | CATTGTHEQYF
TRBV2 | CASSMTGDGYTF
TRBV7-3 | CASSLIPLGGYTF
TRBV5-1 | CASSPSPSGNTIYF
TRBV3-1/TRBV3-2 | CASSQGGTPNFYEQFF
TRBV19 | CASSISAGAAKNIQYF
TRBV5-4 | CASRGQGETQYF
TRBV12-3/TRBV12-4 | CASRGLESEQFF
TRBV16 | CASTTGGQPQHF
TRBV25-1 | CASSESDRFRTDTQYF
TRBV28 | CASSLPGAGGAVPQYF
TRBV27 | CASSRQFNQPQHF
TRBV7-8 | CASSRIRTPDYGYTF
TRBV5-1 | CASRPTFALGEKLFF